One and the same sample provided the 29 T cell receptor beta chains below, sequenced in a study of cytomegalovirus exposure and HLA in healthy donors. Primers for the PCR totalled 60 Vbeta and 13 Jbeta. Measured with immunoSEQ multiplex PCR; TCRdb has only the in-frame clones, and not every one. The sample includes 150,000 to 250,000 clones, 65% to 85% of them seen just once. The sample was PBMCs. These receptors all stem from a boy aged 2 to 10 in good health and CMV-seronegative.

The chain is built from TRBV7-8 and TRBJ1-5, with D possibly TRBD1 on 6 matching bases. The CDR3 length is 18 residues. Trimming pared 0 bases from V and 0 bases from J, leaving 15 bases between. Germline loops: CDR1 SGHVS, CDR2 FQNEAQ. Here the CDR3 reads CASSLAARGRVSNQPQHF. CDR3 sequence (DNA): TGTGCCAGCAGCTTAGCGGCCAGGGGTAGGGTTAGCAATCAGCCCCAGCATTTT.

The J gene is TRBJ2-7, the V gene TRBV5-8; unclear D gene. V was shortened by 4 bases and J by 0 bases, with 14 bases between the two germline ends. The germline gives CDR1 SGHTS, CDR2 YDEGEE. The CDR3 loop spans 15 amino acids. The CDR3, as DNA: TGTGCCAGCAGCCTCTCGCCCACAGACTCCTACGAGCAGTACTTC. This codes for CASSLSPTDSYEQYF.

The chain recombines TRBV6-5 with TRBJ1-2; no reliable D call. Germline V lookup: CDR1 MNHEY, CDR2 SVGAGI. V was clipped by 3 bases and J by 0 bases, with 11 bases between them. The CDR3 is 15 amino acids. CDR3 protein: CASSYDTSANYGYTF. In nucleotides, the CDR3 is TGTGCCAGCAGTTATGACACCTCAGCTAACTATGGCTACACCTTC.

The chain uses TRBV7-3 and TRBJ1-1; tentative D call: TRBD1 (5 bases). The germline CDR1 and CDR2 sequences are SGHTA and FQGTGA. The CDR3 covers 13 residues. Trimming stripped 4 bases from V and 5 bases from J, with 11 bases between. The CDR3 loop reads CASSSGGGTEAFF. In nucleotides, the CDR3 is TGTGCCAGCAGCTCGGGGGGTGGTACTGAAGCTTTCTTT.

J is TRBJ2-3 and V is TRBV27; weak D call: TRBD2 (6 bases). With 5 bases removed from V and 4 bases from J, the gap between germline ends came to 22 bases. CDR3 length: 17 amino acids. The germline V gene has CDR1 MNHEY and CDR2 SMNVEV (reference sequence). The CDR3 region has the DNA TGTGCCAGCAGTCCTTCACAACTAGCTTCTTTGGCAGATACGCAGTATTTT. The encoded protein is CASSPSQLASLADTQYF.

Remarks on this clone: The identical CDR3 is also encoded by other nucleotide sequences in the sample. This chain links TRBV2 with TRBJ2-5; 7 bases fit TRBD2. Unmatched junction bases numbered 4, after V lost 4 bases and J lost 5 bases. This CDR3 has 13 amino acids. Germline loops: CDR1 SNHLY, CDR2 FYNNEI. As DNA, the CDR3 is TGTGCCAGCAGTGGGGGGGGTTTGGAGACCCAGTACTTC. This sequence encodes CASSGGGLETQYF.

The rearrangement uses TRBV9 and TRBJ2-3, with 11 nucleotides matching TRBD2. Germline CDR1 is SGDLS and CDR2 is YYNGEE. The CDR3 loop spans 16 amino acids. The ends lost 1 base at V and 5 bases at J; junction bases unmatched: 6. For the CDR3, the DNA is TGTGCCAGCAGCGTACGTAGCGGGGGGGCTGGAGATACGCAGTATTTT. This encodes CASSVRSGGAGDTQYF. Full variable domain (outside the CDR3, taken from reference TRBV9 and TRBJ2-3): DSGVTQTPKHLITATGQRVTLRCSPRSGDLSVYWYQQSLDQGLQFLIQYYNGEERAKGNILERFSAQQFPDLHSELNLSSLELGDSALYFCASSVRSGGAGDTQYFGPGTRLTVL.

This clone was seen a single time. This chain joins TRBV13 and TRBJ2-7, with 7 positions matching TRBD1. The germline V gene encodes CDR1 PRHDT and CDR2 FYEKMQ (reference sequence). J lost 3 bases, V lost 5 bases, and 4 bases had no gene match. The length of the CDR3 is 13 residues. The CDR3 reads CASSTRDSYEQYF. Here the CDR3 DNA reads TGTGCCAGCAGCACCCGGGACAGCTACGAGCAGTACTTC.

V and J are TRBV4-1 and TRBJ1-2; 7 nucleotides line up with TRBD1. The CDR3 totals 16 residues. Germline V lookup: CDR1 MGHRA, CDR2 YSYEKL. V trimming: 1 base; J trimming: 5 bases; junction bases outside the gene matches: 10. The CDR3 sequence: CASSQVSDRSPYGYTF. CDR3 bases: TGCGCCAGCAGCCAAGTTTCGGACAGGTCCCCGTATGGCTACACCTTC.

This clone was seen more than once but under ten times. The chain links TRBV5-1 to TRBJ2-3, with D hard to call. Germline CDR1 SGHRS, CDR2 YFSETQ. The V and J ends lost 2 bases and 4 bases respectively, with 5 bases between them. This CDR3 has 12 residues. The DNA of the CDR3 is TGCGCCAGCAGCTTACCAGCAGATACGCAGTATTTT. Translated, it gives CASSLPADTQYF.

CDR3 sequence reads: CASRPTGGGETQYF. In DNA form, the CDR3 reads TGTGCCAGCAGACCTACAGGGGGCGGGGAGACCCAGTACTTC. The chain has TRBV7-8 and TRBJ2-5; 9 nucleotides align to TRBD1. This CDR3 region has 14 residues. Germline V gene data show CDR1 as SGHVS and CDR2 as FQNEAQ. Trimming cost V 6 bases and J 5 bases; bases outside gene matches: 7.

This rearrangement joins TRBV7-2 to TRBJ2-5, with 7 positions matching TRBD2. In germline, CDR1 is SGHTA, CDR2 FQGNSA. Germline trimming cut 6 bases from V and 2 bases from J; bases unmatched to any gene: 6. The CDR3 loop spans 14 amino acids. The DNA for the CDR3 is TGTGCCAGCAGATTTCTAGCGGAGCAAGAGACCCAGTACTTC. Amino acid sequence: CASRFLAEQETQYF.

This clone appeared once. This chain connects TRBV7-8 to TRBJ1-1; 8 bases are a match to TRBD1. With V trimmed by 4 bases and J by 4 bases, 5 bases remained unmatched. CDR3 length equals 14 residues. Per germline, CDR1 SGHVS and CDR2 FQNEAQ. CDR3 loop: CASSYTGGSTEAFF. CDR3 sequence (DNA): TGTGCCAGCAGCTACACAGGGGGAAGCACTGAAGCTTTCTTT.

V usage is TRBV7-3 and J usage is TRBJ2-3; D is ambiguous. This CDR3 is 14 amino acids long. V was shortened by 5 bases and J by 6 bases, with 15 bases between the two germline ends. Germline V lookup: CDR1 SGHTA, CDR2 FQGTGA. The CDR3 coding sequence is TGTGCCAGCAGCCCCGATAGAAGTTCGGATACGCAGTATTTT. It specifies CASSPDRSSDTQYF. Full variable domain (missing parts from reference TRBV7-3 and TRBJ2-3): GAGVSQTPSNKVTEKGKYVELRCDPISGHTALYWYRQSLGQGPEFLIYFQGTGAADDSGLPNDRFFAVRPEGSVSTLKIQRTERGDSAVYLCASSPDRSSDTQYFGPGTRLTVL.

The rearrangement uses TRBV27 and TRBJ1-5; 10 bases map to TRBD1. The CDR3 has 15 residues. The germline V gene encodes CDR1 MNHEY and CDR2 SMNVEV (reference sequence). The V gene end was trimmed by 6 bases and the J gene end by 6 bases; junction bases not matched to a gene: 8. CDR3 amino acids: CASRETGGAGQPQHF. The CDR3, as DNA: TGTGCCAGCAGGGAGACAGGGGGCGCAGGTCAGCCCCAGCATTTT.

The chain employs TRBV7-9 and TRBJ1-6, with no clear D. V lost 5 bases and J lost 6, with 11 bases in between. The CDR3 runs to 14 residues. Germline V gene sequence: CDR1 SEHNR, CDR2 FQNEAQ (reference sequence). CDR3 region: CASSPRGGNSPLHF. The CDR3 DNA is TGTGCCAGCAGCCCCCGGGGAGGTAATTCACCCCTCCACTTT.

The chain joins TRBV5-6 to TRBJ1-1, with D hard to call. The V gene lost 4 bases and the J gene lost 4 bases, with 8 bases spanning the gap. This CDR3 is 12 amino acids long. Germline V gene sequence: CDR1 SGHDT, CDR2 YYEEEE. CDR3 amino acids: CASSREVTEAFF. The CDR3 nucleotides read TGTGCCAGCAGCCGGGAGGTCACTGAAGCTTTCTTT.

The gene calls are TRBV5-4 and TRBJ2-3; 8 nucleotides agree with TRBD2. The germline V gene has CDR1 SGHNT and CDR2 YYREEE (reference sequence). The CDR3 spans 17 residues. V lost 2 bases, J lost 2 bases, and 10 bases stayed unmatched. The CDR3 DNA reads TGTGCCAGCAGCTTAAAAGGGGTTAGCGGGGCCACAGATACGCAGTATTTT. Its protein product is CASSLKGVSGATDTQYF.

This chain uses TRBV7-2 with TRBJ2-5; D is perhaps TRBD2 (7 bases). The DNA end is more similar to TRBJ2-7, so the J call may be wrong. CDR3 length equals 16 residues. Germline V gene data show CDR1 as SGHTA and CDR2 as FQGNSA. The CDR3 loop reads CASTDGGGGPSYEQYF. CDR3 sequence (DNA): TGTGCCAGCACCGACGGAGGCGGGGGCCCTAGCTACGAGCAGTACTTC.

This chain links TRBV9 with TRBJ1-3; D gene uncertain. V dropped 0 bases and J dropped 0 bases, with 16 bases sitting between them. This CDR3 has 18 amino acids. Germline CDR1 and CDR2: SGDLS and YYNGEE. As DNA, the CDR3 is TGTGCCAGCAGCGTAGCTTTGGGCAGTCTATCCTCTGGAAACACCATATATTTT. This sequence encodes CASSVALGSLSSGNTIYF. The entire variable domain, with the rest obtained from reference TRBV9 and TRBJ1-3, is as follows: DSGVTQTPKHLITATGQRVTLRCSPRSGDLSVYWYQQSLDQGLQFLIQYYNGEERAKGNILERFSAQQFPDLHSELNLSSLELGDSALYFCASSVALGSLSSGNTIYFGEGSWLTVV.

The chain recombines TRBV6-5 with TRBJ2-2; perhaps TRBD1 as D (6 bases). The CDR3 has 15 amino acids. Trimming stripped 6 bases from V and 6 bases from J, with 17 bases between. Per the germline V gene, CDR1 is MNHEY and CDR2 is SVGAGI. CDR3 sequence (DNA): TGTGCCAGCAGAAGAAACAGGGTCGGGGCCGGGGAGCTGTTTTTT. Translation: CASRRNRVGAGELFF.

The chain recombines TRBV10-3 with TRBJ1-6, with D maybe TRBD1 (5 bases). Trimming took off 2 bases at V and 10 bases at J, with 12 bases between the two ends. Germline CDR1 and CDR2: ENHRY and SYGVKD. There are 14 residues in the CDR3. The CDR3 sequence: CAISEGQGWSPLHF. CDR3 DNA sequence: TGTGCCATCAGTGAGGGGCAGGGATGGTCACCCCTCCACTTT.

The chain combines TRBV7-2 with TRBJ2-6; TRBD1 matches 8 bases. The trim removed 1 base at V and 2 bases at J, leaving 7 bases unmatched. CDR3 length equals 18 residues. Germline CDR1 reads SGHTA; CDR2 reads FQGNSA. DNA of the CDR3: TGTGCCAGCAGCTTAGGGACAGGGCGACTGACTGGGGCCAACGTCCTGACTTTC. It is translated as CASSLGTGRLTGANVLTF.

The CDR3 region is CASSDGLDGVEQYF. CDR3 DNA sequence: TGTGCCAGCAGCGACGGACTAGACGGGGTCGAGCAGTACTTC. This chain connects TRBV27 to TRBJ2-5; 7 positions match TRBD2. The end of the DNA fits TRBJ2-7 better, so the J call may be wrong. From germline, CDR1 is MNHEY and CDR2 SMNVEV (reference sequence). The CDR3 spans 14 residues.

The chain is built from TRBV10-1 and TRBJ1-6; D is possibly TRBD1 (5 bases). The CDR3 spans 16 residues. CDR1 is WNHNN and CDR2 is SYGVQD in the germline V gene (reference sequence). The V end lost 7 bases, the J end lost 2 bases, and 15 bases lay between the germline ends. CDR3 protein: CASTQAWGAYNSPLHF. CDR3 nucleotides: TGCGCCAGCACCCAGGCGTGGGGCGCCTATAATTCACCCCTCCACTTT.

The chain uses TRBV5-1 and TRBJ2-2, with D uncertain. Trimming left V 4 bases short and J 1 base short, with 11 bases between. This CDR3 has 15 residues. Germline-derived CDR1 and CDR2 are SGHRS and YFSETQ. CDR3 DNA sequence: TGCGCCAGCAGCCCCGAACATCTGAACACCGGGGAGCTGTTTTTT. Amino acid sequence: CASSPEHLNTGELFF.

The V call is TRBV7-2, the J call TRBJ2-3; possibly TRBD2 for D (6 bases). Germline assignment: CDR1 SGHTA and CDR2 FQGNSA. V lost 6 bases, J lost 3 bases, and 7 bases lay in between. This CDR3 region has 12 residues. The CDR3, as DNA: TGTGCCAGCAGGGGGGGAACAGATACGCAGTATTTT. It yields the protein CASRGGTDTQYF. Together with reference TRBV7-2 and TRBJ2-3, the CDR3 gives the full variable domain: GAGVSQSPSNKVTEKGKDVELRCDPISGHTALYWYRQSLGQGLEFLIYFQGNSAPDKSGLPSDRFSAERTGGSVSTLTIQRTQQEDSAVYLCASRGGTDTQYFGPGTRLTVL.

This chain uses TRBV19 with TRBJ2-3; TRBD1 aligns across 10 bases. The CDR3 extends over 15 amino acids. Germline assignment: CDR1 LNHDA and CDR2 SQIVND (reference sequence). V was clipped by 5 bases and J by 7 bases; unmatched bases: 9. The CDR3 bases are TGTGCCAGTAGTTCCGGGACAGGGGTACTACATACGCAGTATTTT. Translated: CASSSGTGVLHTQYF.

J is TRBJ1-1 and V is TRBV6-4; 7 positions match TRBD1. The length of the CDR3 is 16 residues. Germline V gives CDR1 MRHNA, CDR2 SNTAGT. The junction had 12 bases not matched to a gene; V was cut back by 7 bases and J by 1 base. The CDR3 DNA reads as TGTGCCAGCAAACAGCTGGGACAGTCTAAGAACACTGAAGCTTTCTTT. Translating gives CASKQLGQSKNTEAFF.